This T cell receptor (beta chain) was sequenced in a study of T cell repertoires in cytomegalovirus infection. For the study at large: CMV epitopes, recently identified HLA-C-restricted and well-studied HLA-B-restricted, were used. General study points: Dominating the ex vivo response were TCR beta clonotypes that were CMV-specific and HLA-C-restricted.

As regards this clonotype: Its antigen is unknown.

The CDR3 runs to 16 residues. Germline loops: CDR1 MNHEY, CDR2 SVGEGT. Trimming took off 5 bases at V and 4 bases at J, with 18 bases between the two ends. TCRdb ran MiXCR on the reads and lists one entry per CDR3 protein. The sample records 250,000 to 300,000 distinct CDR3 sequences, 20% to 25% being singletons. The specimen comprised cultured PBMCs, sampled from culture after CMV antigen stimulation. The rearrangement links TRBV6-2 or TRBV6-3 to TRBJ1-5, with D possibly TRBD1 on 5 matching bases. The clonotype originates from a human donor in good health (CMV status not recorded). Some clones in this sample may be carry-over from other donors' samples. Written as DNA, the CDR3 is TGTGCCAGCAGTCCTAGGGGAATTGGCCTTAATCAGCCCCAGCATTTT. Its protein is CASSPRGIGLNQPQHF.